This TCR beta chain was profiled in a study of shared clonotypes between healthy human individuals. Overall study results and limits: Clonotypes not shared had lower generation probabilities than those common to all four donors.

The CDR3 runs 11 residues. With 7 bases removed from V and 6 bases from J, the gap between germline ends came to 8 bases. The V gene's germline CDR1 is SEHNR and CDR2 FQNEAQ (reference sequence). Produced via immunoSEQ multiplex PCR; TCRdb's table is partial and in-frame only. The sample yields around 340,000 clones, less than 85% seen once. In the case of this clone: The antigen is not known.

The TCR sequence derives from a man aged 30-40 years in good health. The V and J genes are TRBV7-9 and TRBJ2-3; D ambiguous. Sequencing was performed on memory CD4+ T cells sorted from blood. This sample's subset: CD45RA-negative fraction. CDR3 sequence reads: CASTHSDTQYF. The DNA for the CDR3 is TGTGCCAGCACACACTCTGATACGCAGTATTTT.